The 29 T cell receptor beta chains presented below share a single source sample, sequenced in a study of identical twins. TCRdb re-derived calls from the 5' RACE reads in MiXCR, one entry per CDR3 protein. The sample lists 1.5 million to 2 million distinct CDR3 sequences, more than 30% seen once, with less than 0.35% in the top ten. The specimen was cord blood. The receptors come from a newborn girl in good health.

This clonotype was detected a few times. This chain uses TRBV20-1 with TRBJ1-1; D is perhaps TRBD1 (6 bases). CDR3 size: 12 residues. Germline CDR1 reads DFQATT; CDR2 reads SNEGSKA (reference sequence). Trimming shortened V by 5 bases and J by 1 base, and 8 bases separated the two germline ends. The CDR3 nucleotides are TGCAGTGCTCCGGACAGGAACACTGAAGCTTTCTTT. It codes for CSAPDRNTEAFF.

This chain uses TRBV3-1 with TRBJ2-7; TRBD2 matches at 8 bases. Looked up from germline, CDR1 is LGHDT and CDR2 is YNNKEL (reference sequence). J lost 3 bases, V lost 5 bases, and 12 bases had no gene match. The CDR3 loop spans 16 amino acids. The CDR3 sequence is CASSGAGTREFYEQYF. The CDR3, as DNA: TGTGCCAGCAGCGGGGCCGGGACTAGGGAATTCTACGAGCAGTACTTC.

The table lists this clonotype with many counts. DNA for the CDR3: TGTGCCAGCAGCTTAGTACTCGACTACGAGCAGTACTTC. Translating gives CASSLVLDYEQYF. The chain recombines TRBV7-2 with TRBJ2-7; D gene uncertain. The germline V and J ends were trimmed by 1 base and 3 bases, with 7 bases remaining between them. Per the germline V gene, CDR1 is SGHTA and CDR2 is FQGNSA. The CDR3 runs 13 residues.

This clonotype was observed a handful of times. The chain uses TRBV11-2 and TRBJ2-2; tentative D call: TRBD2 (5 bases). This CDR3 region has 14 residues. V shed 1 base and J shed 5 bases, with 8 bases lying between them. CDR1 and CDR2 from the germline V gene are SGHAT and FQNNGV. This CDR3 reads CASSLGGLTGELFF. The DNA for the CDR3 is TGTGCCAGCAGCTTAGGCGGACTGACCGGGGAGCTGTTTTTT.

Only a few counts were recorded for this clonotype. This chain uses TRBV13 with TRBJ2-6; no firm D call. Trimming removed 5 bases at V and 1 base at J, with 27 bases between. This CDR3 has 21 amino acids. The germline V gene encodes CDR1 PRHDT and CDR2 FYEKMQ (reference sequence). The CDR3 coding sequence is TGTGCCAGCAGCCTATCGCACTTGGGGTTTATACTTAAGTCTGGGGCCAACGTCCTGACTTTC. It yields the protein CASSLSHLGFILKSGANVLTF.

This chain uses TRBV27 with TRBJ2-7, with a weak D call TRBD1 (6 bases). Germline loops: CDR1 MNHEY, CDR2 SMNVEV (reference sequence). CDR3 length: 12 amino acids. Trimming took off 3 bases at V and 8 bases at J, with 11 bases between the two ends. The CDR3 DNA reads as TGTGCCAGCAGTTTTCAGGGGTACAAGCAGTACTTC. This translates into CASSFQGYKQYF.

The genes are TRBV28 and TRBJ1-1; 7 bases fit TRBD1. V shed 4 bases and J 6 bases; nucleotides not matched to a gene: 5. The CDR3 runs 13 residues. Germline V CDR1 and CDR2: MDHEN, SYDVKM. The CDR3 nucleotides are TGTGCCAGCAGTTCATCTCAGGGGGCTGAAGCTTTCTTT. Protein sequence: CASSSSQGAEAFF.

The chain links TRBV10-3 to TRBJ2-1; possible D gene TRBD2, 5 bases. The CDR3 loop spans 15 amino acids. Per the germline V gene, CDR1 is ENHRY and CDR2 is SYGVKD. The V and J ends lost 3 bases and 0 bases respectively, with 9 bases between them. The CDR3 loop reads CAISDGKSSYNEQFF. The CDR3 DNA follows: TGTGCCATCAGTGACGGGAAGAGCTCCTACAATGAGCAGTTCTTC.

This chain links TRBV5-8 with TRBJ2-3, with 11 bases fitting TRBD2. Germline trimming cut 1 base from V and 5 bases from J; bases unmatched to any gene: 6. The CDR3 runs to 16 residues. Germline V gives CDR1 SGHTS, CDR2 YDEGEE. The CDR3 nucleotides read TGTGCCAGCAGCTTGAAGACTAGCGGGATTAAAGATACGCAGTATTTT. Translated, it gives CASSLKTSGIKDTQYF.

In its sample, this clonotype was seen once. The J gene is TRBJ1-4, the V gene TRBV11-2; 7 bases line up with TRBD1. This CDR3 has 16 amino acids. The trim removed 6 bases at V and 7 bases at J, leaving 14 bases unmatched. The germline CDR1 and CDR2 sequences are SGHAT and FQNNGV. The CDR3 sequence is CASRPWTGGVGEKLFF. In nucleotides, the CDR3 is TGTGCCAGCAGACCTTGGACAGGAGGCGTAGGTGAAAAACTGTTTTTT.

The chain employs TRBV12-3 or TRBV12-4 and TRBJ2-7; 15 positions agree with TRBD2. CDR3 size: 17 residues. The trim removed 6 bases at V and 5 bases at J, leaving 11 bases unmatched. CDR3 in amino acids: CASRIGLAGGPSDEQYF. The CDR3 DNA is TGTGCCAGCAGGATAGGACTAGCGGGGGGGCCTTCTGACGAGCAGTACTTC.

This clonotype was observed a few times. The chain couples TRBV29-1 to TRBJ1-5; a weak D match, TRBD1 (5 bases). From germline, CDR1 is SQVTM and CDR2 ANQGSEA. With 4 bases removed from V and 5 bases from J, the gap between germline ends came to 12 bases. The CDR3 runs 13 residues. CDR3 protein: CSVAWGSHQPQHF. CDR3 DNA sequence: TGCAGCGTTGCTTGGGGGAGCCATCAGCCCCAGCATTTT.

This sequence joins TRBV20-1 and TRBJ1-5; a possible D gene is TRBD1 (5 bases). Germline V lookup: CDR1 DFQATT, CDR2 SNEGSKA (reference sequence). This CDR3 region has 14 residues. The V gene lost 3 bases and the J gene lost 2 bases, with 11 bases spanning the gap. The DNA for the CDR3 is TGCAGTGCTAGTTGGGGGGGAGGCAATCAGCCCCAGCATTTT. Amino acid sequence: CSASWGGGNQPQHF.

In this sample, this clonotype turned up many times. This sequence joins TRBV12-3 or TRBV12-4 and TRBJ2-3, with a possible D match to TRBD2 (6 bases). The germline V and J ends were trimmed by 3 bases and 6 bases, with 13 bases remaining between them. The CDR3 spans 14 residues. CDR3 region: CASSLRGRGDTQYF. The CDR3 bases are TGTGCCAGCAGTTTGCGGGGCCGCGGGGATACGCAGTATTTT.

As concerns this clonotype: A read error may explain this, as a much larger clone is one base away. The chain carries TRBV28 and TRBJ2-1; TRBD2 agrees at 7 bases. In germline, CDR1 is MDHEN, CDR2 SYDVKM. This CDR3 is 15 amino acids long. The CDR3 region is CASSSAGITYNVQFF. In nucleotides, the CDR3 is TGTGCCAGCAGTTCAGCGGGAATAACCTACAATGTGCAGTTCTTC.

The rearrangement links TRBV20-1 to TRBJ2-4, with D unresolved. V lost 1 base to trimming and J lost 1 base, with 11 bases between them. Germline CDR1 DFQATT, CDR2 SNEGSKA (reference sequence). This CDR3 comprises 15 residues. The DNA for the CDR3 is TGCAGTGCTAGAGTTTCCCTGGGGGCCAAAAACATTCAGTACTTC. Protein: CSARVSLGAKNIQYF.

This clonotype was counted between two and nine times. The chain carries TRBV18 and TRBJ2-4; 7 bases map to TRBD2. The DNA matches TRBJ2-7 better at its end, which makes the J call doubtful. The length of the CDR3 is 16 residues. CDR1 is KGHSH, CDR2 LQKENI, per germline. CDR3 sequence: CASSPNVGSGSHEQYF. DNA of the CDR3: TGTGCCAGCTCACCAAACGTCGGTAGCGGGTCCCACGAGCAGTACTTC.

This clonotype was counted only a few times. The chain recombines TRBV29-1 with TRBJ2-7, with a weak D call TRBD2 (6 bases). This CDR3 has 12 residues. Germline lookup yields CDR1 SQVTM and CDR2 ANQGSEA. V lost 4 bases to trimming and J lost 6 bases, with 13 bases between them. CDR3 nucleotide sequence: TGCAGCGTTGCCCCTGACGGGGGCGAGCAGTACTTC. It is translated as CSVAPDGGEQYF.

In its sample, this clonotype was seen a few times. V and J are TRBV6-5 and TRBJ2-1, with D maybe TRBD1 (6 bases). CDR3 length: 13 residues. Germline assignment: CDR1 MNHEY and CDR2 SVGAGI. V gave up 5 bases and J gave up 7 bases, with 12 bases separating them. In DNA, the CDR3 is TGTGCCAGCAGTGGAGACAGGCGGAATGAGCAGTTCTTC. Its protein is CASSGDRRNEQFF.

The J gene is TRBJ2-5, the V gene TRBV20-1; D unresolved. Germline V gene lookup returns CDR1 DFQATT and CDR2 SNEGSKA (reference sequence). There are 13 residues in the CDR3. This chain's CDR3 is CSYKIETRETQYF. The CDR3 bases are TGCAGCTACAAGATTGAGACACGAGAGACCCAGTACTTC.

This clonotype was seen once. This rearrangement joins TRBV21-1 to TRBJ1-3. TRBV21-1 is a listed pseudogene. The CDR3 totals 14 residues. The CDR3 coding sequence is TGTGCCAGCAGCACCAGGGAGTCCGGAAACACCATATATTTT. Amino acid sequence: CASSTRESGNTIYF.

The chain combines TRBV20-1 with TRBJ1-1, with D hard to call. V shed 0 bases and J shed 0 bases, with 8 bases lying between them. Germline V lookup: CDR1 DFQATT, CDR2 SNEGSKA (reference sequence). This CDR3 has 14 residues. This CDR3 is CSARDTAVNTEAFF. As DNA, the CDR3 is TGCAGTGCTAGAGATACAGCAGTGAACACTGAAGCTTTCTTT.

This clonotype was observed a handful of times. This sequence joins TRBV10-3 and TRBJ1-6, with D unresolved. V gave up 2 bases and J gave up 8 bases, with 13 bases separating them. There are 15 residues in the CDR3. Germline values: CDR1 ENHRY, CDR2 SYGVKD. The CDR3 reads CAISEQSSGDSPLHF. In DNA form, the CDR3 reads TGTGCCATCAGTGAGCAGTCCTCGGGTGATTCACCCCTCCACTTT.

This rearrangement joins TRBV18 to TRBJ1-2, with D possibly matching TRBD1 (6 bases). The germline V gene encodes CDR1 KGHSH and CDR2 LQKENI. The ends were cut back, 2 bases at V and 5 bases at J, with 15 bases in the middle. The CDR3 sequence is 15 residues long. The CDR3 nucleotides are TGTGCCAGCTCACCAAGACCGGACAGTCGGTATGGCTACACCTTC. This gives the protein CASSPRPDSRYGYTF.

The table lists this clonotype with a few counts. The chain has TRBV27 and TRBJ2-1; D ambiguous. The CDR3 loop spans 13 amino acids. Germline V lookup: CDR1 MNHEY, CDR2 SMNVEV (reference sequence). V lost 1 base and J lost 8, with 9 bases in between. CDR3 in amino acids: CASSLFRGHEQFF. The CDR3, as DNA: TGTGCCAGCAGTTTATTTCGCGGCCATGAGCAGTTCTTC.

This clonotype was counted ten times or more. The CDR3 region is CASSATGTGEDTQYF. DNA for the CDR3: TGTGCCAGCAGTGCTACCGGGACAGGGGAAGATACGCAGTATTTT. The chain couples TRBV12-3 or TRBV12-4 to TRBJ2-3, with 10 bases fitting TRBD1. The CDR3 loop spans 15 amino acids. Trimming cost V 5 bases and J 5 bases; bases outside gene matches: 7.

Concerning this clonotype itself: The germline gene is not matched at one end of the junction; a read error may be the cause. The gene calls are TRBV7-9 and TRBJ1-2; D is uncertain. CDR3 size: 13 residues. Germline V CDR1 and CDR2: SEHNR, FQNEAQ (reference sequence). CDR3 region: CASTPAANYGYNF. DNA for the CDR3: TGTGCCAGCACTCCAGCAGCTAACTATGGCTACAACTTC.

This chain links TRBV20-1 with TRBJ2-5; 8 bases fit TRBD2. The CDR3 extends over 14 amino acids. Trimming removed 8 bases from V and 11 bases from J; junction bases left unmatched: 19. Germline CDR1 reads DFQATT; CDR2 reads SNEGSKA (reference sequence). The CDR3 DNA is TGCAGTCCCATCGGGGGGGAGTGGTACAATGAGCAGTACTTC. It is translated as CSPIGGEWYNEQYF.

This clonotype has more than one count but fewer than ten. V is TRBV19 and J is TRBJ1-2; no clear D gene. Germline CDR1 reads LNHDA; CDR2 reads SQIVND (reference sequence). The CDR3 length is 13 residues. Deletions cut 3 bases from V and 6 bases from J, with 11 bases between. Written as DNA, the CDR3 is TGTGCCAGTAGTATTCGAGGAGGAGATGGCTACACCTTC. This gives the protein CASSIRGGDGYTF.